The clone carrying this T cell receptor beta chain came up a few times. The antigen is not known. The source of the sample is a study of blood T cells in healthy people across ages. Findings and caveats of the study: Diversity estimated from one million T cells was considered an underestimate. A greater number of naive CD4+ cells and higher diversity distinguished long-lived donors from aged donors. Conclusively comparing naive with antigen-experienced cells was impossible with unsorted PBMCs. Shifts in expanded clonotypes may have been confounded by donor CMV status, which was unknown.

The second PCR ran roughly 6 to 12 cycles with a sample-barcoded 5' primer and J-beta primers. Each CDR3 protein gets one entry after TCRdb re-called the 5' RACE reads with MiXCR. The table lists about 680,000 distinct CDR3 sequences, around 48% of them singletons. This CDR3 has 18 amino acids. Germline CDR1 is SEHNR and CDR2 is FQNEAQ (reference sequence). The sequence derives from a woman aged 55-75 years in good health. Sequenced sample: blood. This rearrangement joins TRBV7-9 to TRBJ2-4, with TRBD2 matching 13 bases. Judging by the DNA end, TRBJ2-7 fits better; the J call may be wrong. The CDR3: CASSPGTSGVFGFYEQYF. The CDR3 DNA follows: TGTGCCAGCAGCCCCGGGACTAGCGGGGTGTTCGGATTCTACGAGCAGTACTTC.